This T cell receptor (beta chain) originates from a study of early T cells in non-severe SARS-CoV-2 infection. Overall study: Sequencing of unsorted whole blood was done on bulk RNA, leaving chains unpaired.

Individually, cDNA molecules had unique molecular identifiers attached to them. TCRdb re-derived calls from the 5' RACE reads in MiXCR, one entry per CDR3 protein. This sample has about 94,000 distinct CDR3 sequences, with about 12% found just once. This clonotype was found many times. Its antigen is as yet unknown. CDR1 and CDR2 (germline): MDHEN, SYDVKM. J lost 3 bases, V lost 8 bases, and 18 bases had no gene match. CDR3 size: 17 residues. The study, taken as a whole, reports: Comparison of clonotypes with VDJdb favored anti-spike CD8 responses while missing private and CD4 specificities.

This receptor was obtained from an adult who was a healthcare worker with PCR-confirmed SARS-CoV-2 infection or an uninfected control (not recorded which). Specimen: whole blood. This chain uses TRBV28 with TRBJ2-5; 7 nucleotides line up with TRBD1. In nucleotides, the CDR3 is TGTGCCAGCGTTCCGTCAATAGGAGACAGGGATGAAGAGACCCAGTACTTC. Amino acid sequence: CASVPSIGDRDEETQYF. The whole variable domain, filled in from reference TRBV28 and TRBJ2-5, reads DVKVTQSSRYLVKRTGEKVFLECVQDMDHENMFWYRQDPGLGLRLIYFSYDVKMKEKGDIPEGYSVSREKKERFSLILESASTNQTSMYLCASVPSIGDRDEETQYFGPGTRLLVL.